This T cell receptor beta chain was sequenced for a study of neurological immune-mediated disorders. This CDR3 spans 14 amino acids. V was shortened by 7 bases and J by 3 bases, with 15 bases between the two germline ends. The germline gives CDR1 SQVTM, CDR2 ANQGSEA. This clonotype was found many times. TCRdb passed the 5' RACE reads through MiXCR, listing each CDR3 protein once. The repertoire holds some 20,000 distinct CDR3 sequences, about 14% seen once, with about 7.2% in the top ten. Sequencing was performed on CD4+ T cells from blood. The rearrangement links TRBV29-1 to TRBJ2-2; no reliable D call. The sequence derives from a woman aged 60-75 years with HTLV-1-associated myelopathy (HAM/TSP). CDR3 sequence: CSGGRSPDTGELFF. For the CDR3, the DNA is TGCAGCGGGGGAAGGAGTCCTGACACCGGGGAGCTGTTTTTT.